The sequence of this T cell receptor beta chain was determined in a study of blood T cell repertoires in COVID-19. Overall study: Collection of acute and convalescent COVID-19 samples took place in the United States, Italy and Spain. T cells, B-cell-depleted T cells, or PBMCs supplied cDNA or gDNA.

Trimming pared 3 bases from V and 0 bases from J, leaving 12 bases between. The CDR3 is 15 residues long. CDR1 is SGDLS, CDR2 YYNGEE, per germline. Sequenced by immunoSEQ multiplex PCR; TCRdb stores in-frame clones only, minus some. The sample holds around 100,000 clones, about 79% seen once. The rearrangement joins TRBV9 to TRBJ1-1, with D uncertain. This TCR was recovered from an elderly woman with active or convalescent COVID-19. The material sequenced was peripheral blood. The CDR3 bases are TGTGCCAGCAGCGAGAGAGAGCGGATGAACACTGAAGCTTTCTTT. Its translation is CASSERERMNTEAFF. Complete variable domain (other parts from reference TRBV9 and TRBJ1-1): DSGVTQTPKHLITATGQRVTLRCSPRSGDLSVYWYQQSLDQGLQFLIQYYNGEERAKGNILERFSAQQFPDLHSELNLSSLELGDSALYFCASSERERMNTEAFFGQGTRLTVV.